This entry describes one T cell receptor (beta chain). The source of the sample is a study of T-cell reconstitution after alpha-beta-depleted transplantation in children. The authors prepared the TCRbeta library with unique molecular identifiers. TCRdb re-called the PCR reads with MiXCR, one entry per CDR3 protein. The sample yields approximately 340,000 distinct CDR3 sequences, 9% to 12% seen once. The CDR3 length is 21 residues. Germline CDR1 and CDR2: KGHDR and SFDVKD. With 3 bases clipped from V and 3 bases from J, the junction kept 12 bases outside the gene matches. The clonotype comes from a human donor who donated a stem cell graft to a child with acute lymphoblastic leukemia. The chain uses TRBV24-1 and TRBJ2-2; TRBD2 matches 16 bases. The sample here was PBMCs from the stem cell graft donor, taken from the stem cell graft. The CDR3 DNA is TGTGCCACCAGTGATACTAATTTGGGACTAGCGGGAGGGCCGTACACCGGGGAGCTGTTTTTT. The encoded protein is CATSDTNLGLAGGPYTGELFF.